This T cell receptor (beta chain) was obtained from a study of OX40 agonist ivuxolimab in advanced cancers. Points from the study as a whole: At 0.1 to 3.0 mg/kg and by week 6, clonal expansion occurred in CD4+ and CD8+ blood T cells.

The method was immunoSEQ multiplex PCR; TCRdb's version includes in-frame clones alone and lacks a portion of them. The repertoire holds 50,000 to 75,000 clones, with around 87% as singletons. In regard to this clone: Its specificity is unknown.

Losses at the gene ends were 4 bases for V and 5 bases for J; bases not matched to a gene: 7. This CDR3 spans 15 amino acids. CDR1 is SNHLY and CDR2 is FYNNEI in the germline V gene. The genes are TRBV2 and TRBJ1-2; 10 bases line up with TRBD1. Specimen: CD4+ or CD8+ T cells sorted from blood, collected in a trial of the OX40 agonist ivuxolimab. This TCR derives from an adult with an advanced solid tumor such as melanoma, head and neck, liver or kidney cancer. DNA of the CDR3: TGTGCCAGCAGTGGGACGGACAGGGGGTCGTATGGCTACACCTTC. Encoded protein: CASSGTDRGSYGYTF.